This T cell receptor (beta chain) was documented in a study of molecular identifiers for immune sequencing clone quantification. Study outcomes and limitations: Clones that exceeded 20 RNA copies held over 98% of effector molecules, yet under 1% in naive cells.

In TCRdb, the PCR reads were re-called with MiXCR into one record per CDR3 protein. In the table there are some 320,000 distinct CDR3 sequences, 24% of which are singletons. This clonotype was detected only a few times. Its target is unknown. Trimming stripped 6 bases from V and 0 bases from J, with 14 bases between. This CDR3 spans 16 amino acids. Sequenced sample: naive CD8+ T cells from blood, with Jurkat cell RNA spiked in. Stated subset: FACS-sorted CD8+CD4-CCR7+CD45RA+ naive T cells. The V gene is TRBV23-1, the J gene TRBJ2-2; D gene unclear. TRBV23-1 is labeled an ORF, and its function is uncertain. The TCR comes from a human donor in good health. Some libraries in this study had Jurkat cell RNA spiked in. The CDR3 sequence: CASSQDTFANTGELFF. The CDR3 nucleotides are TGCGCCAGCAGCCAAGACACTTTCGCGAACACCGGGGAGCTGTTTTTT.